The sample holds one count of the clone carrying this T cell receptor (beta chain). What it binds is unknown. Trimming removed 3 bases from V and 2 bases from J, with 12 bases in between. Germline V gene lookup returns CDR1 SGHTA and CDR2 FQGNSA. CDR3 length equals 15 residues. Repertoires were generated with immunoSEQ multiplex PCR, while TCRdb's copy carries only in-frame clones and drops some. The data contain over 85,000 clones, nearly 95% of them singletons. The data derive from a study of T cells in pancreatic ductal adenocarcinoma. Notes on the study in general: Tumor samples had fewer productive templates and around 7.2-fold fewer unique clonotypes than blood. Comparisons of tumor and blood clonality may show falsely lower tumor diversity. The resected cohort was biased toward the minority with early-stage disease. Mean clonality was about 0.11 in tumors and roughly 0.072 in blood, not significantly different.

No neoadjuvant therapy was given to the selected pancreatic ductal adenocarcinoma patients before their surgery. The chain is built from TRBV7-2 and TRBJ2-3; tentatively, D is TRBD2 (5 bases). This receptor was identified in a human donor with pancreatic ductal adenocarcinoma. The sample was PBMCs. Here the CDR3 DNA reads TGTGCCAGCAGCTTCTTCTCGGGATCCACAGATACGCAGTATTTT. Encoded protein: CASSFFSGSTDTQYF. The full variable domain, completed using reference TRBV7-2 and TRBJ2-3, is GAGVSQSPSNKVTEKGKDVELRCDPISGHTALYWYRQSLGQGLEFLIYFQGNSAPDKSGLPSDRFSAERTGGSVSTLTIQRTQQEDSAVYLCASSFFSGSTDTQYFGPGTRLTVL.